This record concerns one T cell receptor (beta chain) sequence. Its antigen is currently not known. No base quality values were provided; no much bigger clone lies one nucleotide off. TCRbeta CDR3 regions were amplified from genomic DNA using the immunoSEQ Assay, a bias-controlled multiplex PCR. The published analysis was carried out like this. The number of nucleated cells in each sample was estimated from the amplification of reference gene primers within the assay. To quantify the absolute abundance of each unique TCRbeta CDR3 rearrangement, sequence reads were collapsed and filtered. For each sample, productive Simpson clonality was calculated as the square root of Simpson's diversity index across productive rearrangements. The source is immuneACCESS, and TCRdb retained only in-frame sequences with V and J called. Part of the clones is not carried over; for the studies checked, unresolved V genes explain less than half of this, and the remainder is unexplained. That table gives V, J and clone size, and the DNA gave D and trimming. The sample table lists hundreds of thousands of clones, around 90% of them with a count of one. In total, the top ten clones hold about 15% of the sample.

The data are from a study of blood T cell repertoires in COVID-19 (dated by TCRdb to 2018 to 2021). General notes on the study: Samples covering the acute and convalescent phases of COVID-19 were provided by collaborators in the United States, Italy and Spain. The material from the prospective study consisted of cDNA or gDNA derived from T cells, B-cell-depleted T cells, or PBMCs. The dataset comprised deeply sampled blood TCRbeta repertoires from subjects exposed to, actively infected with, or recovered from COVID-19. The repertoires were released in a freely available public database intended as a resource for research on the immune response to SARS-CoV-2. Samples were obtained from the ongoing ImmuneRACE study (first 160 participants) and from 1,254 subjects provided by 6 global collaborators. Nearly every sample came with metadata listing a de-identified subject ID, COVID-19 status, age in years and sex. Where HLA class I and class II types were available, the types were taken from metadata supplied by the sample provider, not from assay-based typing. On the study overall, not on this receptor specifically: The amount of clinical and demographic metadata varied by source and participant and was provided uncurated.

In the prospective study, participants were roughly 18 to 100 years old, resided in 24 geographic areas of the United States, and were enrolled through a virtual design. In the prospective study, participants were assigned to cohorts based on the clinical history participants reported in a screening survey and a study questionnaire. Exposed participants had been in contact with someone with a PCR-confirmed or clinician-diagnosed COVID-19 case within 2 weeks of study entry. In the prospective study, mobile phlebotomists collected whole blood, serum and a nasopharyngeal or oropharyngeal swab from each participant. Prospective study participants could optionally give additional blood draws and questionnaires over an approximately two-month period. Blood samples from the prospective study were shipped frozen or at room temperature prior to DNA extraction. V has 5 bases trimmed and J has 7 bases trimmed; junction bases matching no gene number 15. The CDR3, from cysteine to phenylalanine, totals 16 residues. Here the CDR3 DNA is all that survives: 48 bases in frame from base 1. The germline V gene encodes CDR1 LNHNV and CDR2 YYDKDF (reference sequence).

The sequencing input was PBMCs or T cells enriched from blood (not recorded which). The rearrangement combines TRBV15 with TRBJ1-2, with 8 bases in between that match TRBD1. This clonotype was obtained from a man aged 25 to 40 who had been exposed to COVID-19. DNA sequence: TGTGCCACCAGCTCACTGAACAGGGGGAGCTCGGGTGGCTACACCTTC. Its coded protein is CATSSLNRGSSGGYTF.